This T cell receptor beta chain emerged from a study of shared clonotypes between healthy human individuals. Measured with immunoSEQ multiplex PCR; TCRdb has only the in-frame clones, and not every one. Among approximately 2.3 million clones, 90% to 95% were seen once, and the ten largest hold 0.39%. Per germline, CDR1 MGHRA and CDR2 YSYEKL. This CDR3 has 16 amino acids. Trimming took 4 bases from V and 0 from J, leaving 15 bases between them. This chain links TRBV4-1 with TRBJ1-1; no reliable D call. The material sequenced was naive CD4+ T cells from PBMCs. Subset of the sample: CD45RA+ positively selected. This TCR was recovered from a man between 18 and 35 years old in good health. Some clones in this sample may be carry-over from other donors' samples. CDR3 amino acids: CASSRQPSDLNTEAFF. DNA for the CDR3: TGCGCCAGCAGCCGCCAGCCGTCTGATTTGAACACTGAAGCTTTCTTT.